Sequencing of this T cell receptor (beta chain) was carried out in a study of blood T cell repertoires in COVID-19. For the study at large: Collection of acute and convalescent COVID-19 samples took place in the United States, Italy and Spain. PBMCs, B-cell-depleted T cells, or T cells provided the cDNA or gDNA that made up the material.

In the source study's methods: Reference gene primer amplification yielded estimated nucleated cell counts. Data came from immunoSEQ multiplex PCR; TCRdb stores just in-frame clones and leaves some out. That table supplies the V and J calls and clone size; D and trimming were determined from the DNA. Among about 140,000 clones, more than 75% were seen once, and the ten largest hold around 9.9%. V lost 4 bases to trimming and J lost 4 bases; unmatched junction nucleotides: 5. CDR3 length: 14 amino acids. Germline assignment: CDR1 SGHDT and CDR2 YYEEEE. This sequence originates from a man aged 55 to 70 who had recovered from COVID-19. The V gene is TRBV5-6, the J gene TRBJ2-5; 9 bases are a match to TRBD1. What was sequenced was peripheral blood. The CDR3 protein is CASSGMTGGETQYF. Written as DNA, the CDR3 is TGTGCCAGCAGCGGCATGACAGGGGGAGAGACCCAGTACTTC.